These 17 T cell receptor beta chains came from one sample sequenced in a study of T cells in Graves' hyperthyroidism and ophthalmopathy. There were TCR beta CDR3 regions amplified from RNA transcripts. The study used the HTBI primer set for a first-round RT-PCR of the TCR CDR3. Via MiXCR, TCRdb re-called the multiplex PCR reads, giving one row per CDR3 protein. This table holds fewer than 800,000 distinct CDR3 sequences, 15% to 20% found once. The sample was blood. The receptors here all came from a man in his late teens or twenties with Graves' hyperthyroidism.

Many counts were recorded for this clonotype. CDR3 sequence (DNA): TGTGCCAGCAGCTCGGCGGGATTAGGTCAGCCCCAGCATTTT. Translating it yields CASSSAGLGQPQHF. V usage is TRBV6-1 and J usage is TRBJ1-5; no clear D gene. The CDR3 loop spans 14 amino acids. CDR1 is MNHNS and CDR2 is SASEGT in the germline V gene. V lost 6 bases, J lost 6 bases, and 15 bases lay in between.

The chain recombines TRBV7-2 with TRBJ2-3; 10 bases match TRBD2. The germline gives CDR1 SGHTA, CDR2 FQGNSA. V trimming: 3 bases; J trimming: 0 bases; junction bases outside the gene matches: 6. The CDR3 spans 17 residues. The CDR3 loop reads CASSLAGTSASTDTQYF. Here the CDR3 DNA reads TGTGCCAGCAGCTTGGCCGGGACTAGCGCCAGCACAGATACGCAGTATTTT.

This clonotype was picked up a small number of times. This chain's CDR3 is CASNGNYNEQFF. The CDR3 coding sequence is TGTGCCAGTAATGGGAATTACAATGAGCAGTTCTTC. This chain connects TRBV19 to TRBJ2-1; D is unclear. The CDR3 loop spans 12 amino acids. The germline gives CDR1 LNHDA, CDR2 SQIVND (reference sequence). With 7 bases removed from V and 4 bases from J, the gap between germline ends came to 8 bases.

DNA of the CDR3: TGTGCCATCAAAGGGACGAATCAGCCCCAGCATTTT. Translation gives CAIKGTNQPQHF. The chain employs TRBV10-3 and TRBJ1-5, with D possibly being TRBD1 (5 bases). V lost 7 bases, J lost 4 bases, and 8 bases lay in between. There are 12 residues in the CDR3. Germline CDR1 and CDR2: ENHRY and SYGVKD.

This clonotype was detected many times. The chain uses TRBV30 and TRBJ2-1; 11 bases match TRBD2. The CDR3 consists of 16 residues. From germline, CDR1 is GTSNPN and CDR2 SVGIG (reference sequence). The V segment lost 1 base and the J segment 6 bases; nucleotides outside the gene matches: 8. The CDR3 nucleotides read TGTGCCTGGAGTGGTTCTAGCGGGAGGAGGCTCAATGAGCAGTTCTTC. Its protein is CAWSGSSGRRLNEQFF.

This clonotype was counted ten times or more. The chain joins TRBV28 to TRBJ2-5; 14 bases map to TRBD2. The germline gives CDR1 MDHEN, CDR2 SYDVKM. The CDR3 extends over 17 amino acids. With V trimmed by 5 bases and J by 4 bases, 9 bases remained unmatched. The CDR3 spells CASSPTGLAGELETQYF. The CDR3 coding sequence is TGTGCCAGCAGTCCTACGGGACTAGCGGGAGAGTTAGAGACCCAGTACTTC.

This clonotype was seen repeatedly, ten times or more. The gene calls are TRBV28 and TRBJ2-1; D is unclear. Germline V gives CDR1 MDHEN, CDR2 SYDVKM. The CDR3 spans 16 residues. V was shortened by 7 bases and J by 2 bases, with 18 bases between the two germline ends. The CDR3 region is CASTRWVAGTYNEQFF. As DNA, the CDR3 is TGTGCCAGCACTCGATGGGTCGCAGGAACCTACAATGAGCAGTTCTTC.

V and J are TRBV20-1 and TRBJ2-7; tentatively, D is TRBD1 (5 bases). The ends were cut back, 0 bases at V and 6 bases at J, with 9 bases in the middle. The CDR3 contains 12 residues. Germline values: CDR1 DFQATT, CDR2 SNEGSKA (reference sequence). The CDR3 loop is CSARDTQGEQYF. The CDR3 coding sequence is TGCAGTGCTAGAGATACTCAGGGCGAGCAGTACTTC.

This clonotype was seen many times. The chain links TRBV28 to TRBJ2-7, with 9 bases matching TRBD1. The germline V gene encodes CDR1 MDHEN and CDR2 SYDVKM. J lost 0 bases, V lost 2 bases, and 2 bases had no gene match. The CDR3 is 15 amino acids. DNA for the CDR3: TGTGCCAGCAGTTTAGGGACAGGGAACTCCTACGAGCAGTACTTC. Its protein product is CASSLGTGNSYEQYF. The whole variable domain, remainder taken from reference TRBV28 and TRBJ2-7, is DVKVTQSSRYLVKRTGEKVFLECVQDMDHENMFWYRQDPGLGLRLIYFSYDVKMKEKGDIPEGYSVSREKKERFSLILESASTNQTSMYLCASSLGTGNSYEQYFGPGTRLTVT.

This clonotype was observed at least ten times. The genes are TRBV29-1 and TRBJ2-5; D gene unclear. The CDR3 is 13 amino acids. Trimming shortened V by 3 bases and J by 5 bases, and 13 bases separated the two germline ends. Per the germline V gene, CDR1 is SQVTM and CDR2 is ANQGSEA. CDR3: CSVEFDVTETQYF. CDR3 DNA: TGCAGCGTTGAGTTTGACGTTACGGAGACCCAGTACTTC. Supplemented by reference TRBV29-1 and TRBJ2-5, the full variable domain reads SAVISQKPSRDICQRGTSLTIQCQVDSQVTMMFWYRQQPGQSLTLIATANQGSEATYESGFVIDKFPISRPNLTFSTLTVSNMSPEDSSIYLCSVEFDVTETQYFGPGTRLLVL.

This clonotype was observed a handful of times. V is TRBV7-3 and J is TRBJ2-5; 9 positions match TRBD1. CDR1 is SGHTA and CDR2 is FQGTGA in the germline V gene. The CDR3 totals 16 residues. V lost 4 bases and J lost 4; bases outside the gene matches: 10. CDR3 sequence reads: CASSSKPPGQGETQYF. The CDR3, as DNA: TGTGCCAGCAGCTCCAAACCCCCGGGACAGGGAGAGACCCAGTACTTC.

The chain recombines TRBV12-5 with TRBJ2-7, with TRBD2 matching 7 bases. CDR1 and CDR2 from the germline V gene are LGHNT and FRNRAP. V gave up 5 bases and J gave up 0 bases; unmatched junction bases: 4. This CDR3 contains 14 residues. The CDR3: CASGPGLPSYEQYF. The CDR3 coding sequence is TGTGCTAGTGGTCCGGGACTACCCTCCTACGAGCAGTACTTC.

This clonotype has more than one count but fewer than ten. The chain links TRBV5-4 to TRBJ2-3; 12 bases map to TRBD2. Germline lookup yields CDR1 SGHNT and CDR2 YYREEE (reference sequence). Germline trimming cut 5 bases from V and 2 bases from J; bases unmatched to any gene: 6. The CDR3 is 16 residues long. For the CDR3, the DNA is TGTGCCAGCAGTCGAAGGACTAGCGGGATCACAGATACGCAGTATTTT. This encodes CASSRRTSGITDTQYF.

This clonotype occurred a few times. This chain links TRBV19 with TRBJ2-1; D might be TRBD1 or TRBD2, each matching 5 bases. Germline values: CDR1 LNHDA, CDR2 SQIVND (reference sequence). CDR3 length: 16 residues. Deletions cut 3 bases from V and 3 bases from J, with 15 bases between. The CDR3 is CASSMGAARGYNEQFF. The CDR3 DNA reads as TGTGCCAGTAGTATGGGAGCAGCGAGGGGCTACAATGAGCAGTTCTTC.

The V call is TRBV30, the J call TRBJ2-5; possible D gene TRBD1, 5 bases. Per germline, CDR1 GTSNPN and CDR2 SVGIG (reference sequence). Deletions cut 1 base from V and 9 bases from J, with 9 bases between. The CDR3 sequence is 11 residues long. The CDR3 spells CAWSAQGAQYF. In DNA, the CDR3 is TGTGCCTGGAGTGCCCAGGGCGCCCAGTACTTC. The full variable domain, rest sourced from reference TRBV30 and TRBJ2-5, is SQTIHQWPATLVQPVGSPLSLECTVEGTSNPNLYWYRQAAGRGLQLLFYSVGIGQISSEVPQNLSASRPQDRQFILSSKKLLLSDSGFYLCAWSAQGAQYFGPGTRLLVL.

This clonotype was detected ten times or more. This chain links TRBV10-3 with TRBJ2-7, with D possibly TRBD1 on 6 matching bases. CDR1 and CDR2 from the germline V gene are ENHRY and SYGVKD. Trimming removed 6 bases from V and 5 bases from J, with 14 bases in between. There are 13 residues in the CDR3. The CDR3 bases are TGTGCCATCAGCGGGACAAATGCGGACGAGCAGTACTTC. Encoded protein: CAISGTNADEQYF.

The chain uses TRBV20-1 and TRBJ2-1, with D perhaps TRBD2 (6 bases). The CDR3 runs to 14 residues. V was pared by 3 bases and J by 0 bases, with 9 bases between. Germline CDR1 DFQATT, CDR2 SNEGSKA (reference sequence). The CDR3 DNA reads TGCAGTGCTAGTCTAGCGCCCTCCTACAATGAGCAGTTCTTC. It yields the protein CSASLAPSYNEQFF.